This is a list of T cell receptor beta chains from one sample in a study of cytomegalovirus exposure and HLA in healthy donors. The assay was immunoSEQ multiplex PCR, and TCRdb's table has in-frame clones only and misses some. Of under 150,000 clones in the sample, 80% to 90% are singletons; the top ten hold approximately 11%. Sequenced: PBMCs. These receptors were taken from a male donor in good health and CMV-seropositive. Each CDR3 is given with its conserved first and last residue. The order of the fields is D gene, clone size, V gene, J gene, CDR3 protein, CDR3 DNA. A D gene is named only where the DNA matches it firmly. Size tells how often a clone was seen (once, few, many) or the class of an expanded clone, and some rows leave it out.

TRBD1,.,TRBV19,TRBJ2-7,CASSRDPGQGVMKQYF,TGTGCCAGTAGTCGGGATCCGGGACAGGGAGTTATGAAGCAGTACTTC
TRBD1,.,TRBV9,TRBJ1-1,CASSETGTNTEAFF,TGTGCCAGCAGCGAGACAGGGACGAACACTGAAGCTTTCTTT
TRBD2,.,TRBV10-3,TRBJ2-1,CAISEVGRLTSGSYNEQFF,TGTGCCATCAGTGAGGTTGGCAGATTGACTAGCGGGAGCTACAATGAGCAGTTCTTC
.,.,TRBV7-2,TRBJ2-7,CASSSFYEQYF,TGTGCCAGCAGCTCCTTTTACGAGCAGTACTTC
TRBD1,.,TRBV28,TRBJ1-4,CASTPLPGQGGEKLFF,TGTGCCAGCACCCCGCTACCGGGACAGGGTGGTGAAAAACTGTTTTTT
TRBD2,.,TRBV6-1,TRBJ2-7,CASSWEREKIYEQYF,TGTGCCAGCAGTTGGGAGCGGGAGAAGATCTACGAGCAGTACTTC
.,.,TRBV6-5,TRBJ2-3,CASSYLGPDTQYF,TGTGCCAGCAGTTACCTGGGGCCAGATACGCAGTATTTT
TRBD2,few,TRBV5-4,TRBJ2-4,CASSKGLVGGYIQYF,TGTGCCAGCAGCAAGGGGCTAGTCGGGGGGTACATTCAGTACTTC
.,.,TRBV11-2,TRBJ2-7,CASSLGQNNEQYF,TGTGCCAGCAGCTTAGGACAGAACAACGAGCAGTACTTC
.,few,TRBV29-1,TRBJ2-4,CSVYSRDHFRAKNIQYF,TGCAGCGTCTACTCGCGGGACCACTTTAGGGCCAAAAACATTCAGTACTTC
.,.,TRBV5-1,TRBJ2-1,CASAVAADEQFF,TGCGCCAGCGCTGTCGCGGCGGATGAGCAGTTCTTC
TRBD1,.,TRBV9,TRBJ1-2,CASSAMGQGRGYGYTF,TGTGCCAGCAGCGCAATGGGACAGGGGAGAGGTTATGGCTACACCTTC
.,.,TRBV10-3,TRBJ2-5,CAISVVGGREKETQYF,TGTGCCATCAGTGTAGTAGGGGGCCGGGAGAAAGAGACCCAGTACTTC
.,.,TRBV7-3,TRBJ2-2,CASSLSGETGELFF,TGTGCCAGCAGCTTATCGGGAGAGACCGGGGAGCTGTTTTTT
.,few,TRBV6-6,TRBJ1-1,CASSYSAREAFF,TGTGCCAGCAGTTACTCCGCCAGGGAAGCTTTCTTT
.,.,TRBV6-1,TRBJ1-2,CASSELRVVGEGYTF,TGTGCCAGCAGTGAACTACGTGTGGTAGGAGAGGGCTACACCTTC
TRBD2,once,TRBV27,TRBJ2-3,CASNQGLAGVLSTDTQYF,TGTGCCAGCAACCAGGGACTAGCGGGAGTTCTATCCACAGATACGCAGTATTTT
TRBD1,once,TRBV6-6,TRBJ1-1,CASSHDRGFVNTEAFF,TGTGCCAGCAGTCACGACAGGGGTTTTGTCAACACTGAAGCTTTCTTT
.,.,TRBV9,TRBJ1-1,CASSSGEAFF,TGTGCCAGCAGTTCAGGGGAAGCTTTCTTT
TRBD2,.,TRBV5-1,TRBJ2-3,CASSQAGGGLDTQYF,TGCGCCAGCAGTCAGGCGGGAGGTGGGTTGGATACGCAGTATTTT
.,.,TRBV7-2,TRBJ2-3,CASSPRDGGSTDTQYF,TGTGCCAGCAGCCCCAGGGACGGAGGGAGCACAGATACGCAGTATTTT
.,.,TRBV28,TRBJ1-4,CASSSLPTNEKLFF,TGTGCCAGCAGTTCACTACCCACTAATGAAAAACTGTTTTTT
TRBD1,.,TRBV18,TRBJ2-2,CASSPPRSGGIGELFF,TGTGCCAGCTCACCACCGCGATCAGGGGGTATCGGGGAGCTGTTTTTT
.,once,TRBV6-1,TRBJ2-2,CARAGGTGELFF,TGTGCCAGGGCGGGCGGGACCGGGGAGCTGTTTTTT
.,.,TRBV18,TRBJ2-1,CASSHRQDWNKFF,TGTGCCAGCTCACACCGACAGGACTGGAATAAGTTCTTC
.,.,TRBV5-1,TRBJ2-3,CASSSGLRDTQYF,TGCGCCAGCAGCTCTGGACTGCGGGATACGCAGTATTTT
.,.,TRBV10-1,TRBJ2-7,CASRTGQSSYEQYF,TGCGCCAGCAGGACTGGACAGAGCTCCTACGAGCAGTACTTC
.,.,TRBV4-2,TRBJ2-2,CASSQEVGTGELFF,TGTGCCAGCAGCCAAGAGGTCGGCACCGGGGAGCTGTTTTTT
TRBD1,.,TRBV7-7,TRBJ2-5,CASSVDREETQYF,TGTGCTAGCAGCGTGGACAGGGAGGAGACCCAGTACTTC
.,.,TRBV30,TRBJ1-6,CAWNLLSGANSPLHF,TGTGCCTGGAATCTCTTATCGGGAGCTAATTCACCCCTCCACTTT
TRBD2,.,TRBV6-5,TRBJ2-7,CASSYAREADYEQYF,TGTGCCAGCAGTTACGCGCGGGAGGCAGACTACGAGCAGTACTTC
TRBD2,.,TRBV7-9,TRBJ2-3,CASSPAGRALTDTQYF,TGTGCCAGCAGCCCGGCCGGGAGGGCCCTCACAGATACGCAGTATTTT
TRBD1,.,TRBV6-5,TRBJ1-5,CASSRGQGSNQPQHF,TGTGCCAGCAGCCGGGGACAGGGTAGCAATCAGCCCCAGCATTTT
.,once,TRBV2,TRBJ1-3,CASSFSRDSGNTIYF,TGTGCCAGCAGTTTCTCTCGGGACTCTGGAAACACCATATATTTT
.,.,TRBV6-1,TRBJ2-7,CASSESLRGQYF,TGTGCCAGCAGTGAAAGTCTCCGGGGGCAGTACTTC
.,.,TRBV5-4,TRBJ2-7,CASSHPRRAYEQYF,TGTGCCAGCAGCCATCCACGGAGGGCCTACGAGCAGTACTTC
TRBD1,.,TRBV28,TRBJ2-5,CASSPLQGKGETQYF,TGTGCCAGCAGCCCGCTACAGGGGAAGGGGGAGACCCAGTACTTC
.,.,TRBV29-1,TRBJ2-5,CSVDNQETQYF,TGCAGCGTTGACAACCAAGAGACCCAGTACTTC
.,few,TRBV5-1,TRBJ2-6,CASSPPKGSGANGLTF,TGCGCCAGCAGCCCTCCCAAGGGTTCTGGGGCCAACGGCCTGACTTTC
.,.,TRBV18,TRBJ1-1,CASSPPLGGGGKTEAFF,TGTGCCAGCTCACCACCGCTGGGAGGGGGTGGGAAGACTGAAGCTTTCTTT
TRBD2,.,TRBV11-2,TRBJ2-7,CASSLDGRAIYEQYF,TGTGCCAGCAGCTTGGACGGGAGGGCCATCTACGAGCAGTACTTC
.,.,TRBV13,TRBJ2-7,CASSTGHPPRYEQYF,TGTGCCAGCAGCACGGGACATCCTCCTCGCTACGAGCAGTACTTC
.,once,TRBV9,TRBJ2-1,CASSVAAGHNEQFF,TGTGCCAGCAGCGTAGCCGCAGGCCACAATGAGCAGTTCTTC
.,.,TRBV10-3,TRBJ2-2,CAIPLRGRGTGELFF,TGTGCCATCCCCCTGCGGGGGCGCGGGACCGGGGAGCTGTTTTTT
.,once,TRBV4-2,TRBJ2-3,CASSQEGRGTDTQYF,TGTGCCAGCAGCCAAGAGGGGCGCGGCACAGATACGCAGTATTTT